These 30 T cell receptor beta chains were all obtained from the same sample, sequenced in a study of blood T cell repertoires in COVID-19 (dated by TCRdb to 2018 to 2021). Libraries came from the immunoSEQ multiplex PCR assay. The immuneACCESS repertoire file appears here via TCRdb, limited to in-frame rearrangements. These files lack a portion of the clones; in checked studies, under half of the deficit traces to unresolved V genes, and the cause of the others is not known. Present in this sample are tens of thousands of clones, 80% to 90% of which were seen just once. The ten largest clones represent approximately 15% of the sample. The sequenced material came from peripheral blood. These receptors all come from a man in his sixties or seventies with active or convalescent COVID-19.

The V call is TRBV5-6, the J call TRBJ1-1; TRBD1 matches at 9 bases. The CDR3 sequence is 13 residues long. After removal of 5 bases from V and 8 bases from J, the junction contained 7 bases not matched to a gene. Germline assignment: CDR1 SGHDT and CDR2 YYEEEE. CDR3 bases: TGTGCCAGCAGACGTACAGGGGGCGGGGAAGCTTTCTTT. It specifies CASRRTGGGEAFF.

A single count supports this clone. Other DNA sequences from this sample encode an identical CDR3 as well. The chain joins TRBV4-2 to TRBJ1-2; perhaps TRBD1 as D (5 bases). Trimming pared 1 base from V and 5 bases from J, leaving 8 bases between. Germline CDR1 reads LGHNA; CDR2 reads YNFKEQ. This CDR3 has 13 amino acids. In DNA, the CDR3 is TGTGCCAGCAGCCAAGCGGGGGGGTATGGCTACACCTTC. It translates to CASSQAGGYGYTF.

V and J are TRBV5-6 and TRBJ2-1, with D uncertain. Trimming cost V 3 bases and J 13 bases, with 14 bases left between them. The germline CDR1 and CDR2 sequences are SGHDT and YYEEEE. The CDR3 is 12 residues long. The CDR3 region has the DNA TGTGCCAGCAGCTACTCCGGGTTTCTACAGTTCTTC. The encoded protein is CASSYSGFLQFF.

The V call is TRBV5-1, the J call TRBJ2-7, with 12 nucleotides matching TRBD2. Trimming removed 2 bases from V and 2 bases from J; junction bases left unmatched: 5. Germline V gives CDR1 SGHRS, CDR2 YFSETQ. This CDR3 spans 16 amino acids. DNA of the CDR3: TGCGCCAGCAGCTTAACTAGCGGGAGGACCCCCTACGAGCAGTACTTC. Translating gives CASSLTSGRTPYEQYF. Supplemented by reference TRBV5-1 and TRBJ2-7, the full variable domain reads KAGVTQTPRYLIKTRGQQVTLSCSPISGHRSVSWYQQTPGQGLQFLFEYFSETQRNKGNFPGRFSGRQFSNSRSEMNVSTLELGDSALYLCASSLTSGRTPYEQYFGPGTRLTVT.

This chain uses TRBV28 with TRBJ1-6; 7 bases fit TRBD1. The V gene end was trimmed by 5 bases and the J gene end by 5 bases; junction bases not matched to a gene: 12. Germline V lookup: CDR1 MDHEN, CDR2 SYDVKM. The CDR3 is 17 residues long. The CDR3 DNA follows: TGTGCCAGCAGTCCACCTACCGGGACAGATGATAATTCACCCCTCCACTTT. This encodes CASSPPTGTDDNSPLHF.

The chain couples TRBV27 to TRBJ1-5, with a weak D call TRBD1 (5 bases). The ends were cut back, 4 bases at V and 5 bases at J, with 15 bases in the middle. The CDR3 has 15 amino acids. Germline V gene lookup returns CDR1 MNHEY and CDR2 SMNVEV (reference sequence). CDR3 region: CASSSNLEGDQPQHF. CDR3 DNA: TGTGCCAGCAGTTCGAACCTCGAAGGGGATCAGCCCCAGCATTTT.

J is TRBJ2-2 and V is TRBV30, with TRBD2 identical over 9 bases. The germline V gene encodes CDR1 GTSNPN and CDR2 SVGIG (reference sequence). The CDR3 contains 13 residues. The V gene end was trimmed by 4 bases and the J gene end by 10 bases; junction bases not matched to a gene: 7. The DNA of the CDR3 is TGTGCCTGGATGGGACTAGCTAGAGAGGAGCTGTTTTTT. Translation gives CAWMGLAREELFF. Using reference TRBV30 and TRBJ2-2 for the parts outside the CDR3, the full variable domain is SQTIHQWPATLVQPVGSPLSLECTVEGTSNPNLYWYRQAAGRGLQLLFYSVGIGQISSEVPQNLSASRPQDRQFILSSKKLLLSDSGFYLCAWMGLAREELFFGEGSRLTVL.

The genes are TRBV19 and TRBJ1-5; 7 bases are a match to TRBD1. The CDR3 covers 15 residues. Germline V gene data show CDR1 as LNHDA and CDR2 as SQIVND (reference sequence). J was trimmed by 6 bases and V by 6 bases; bases with no gene match: 11. CDR3 protein: CASRSMTGFRQPQHF. The CDR3 bases are TGTGCCAGTAGAAGTATGACAGGGTTCCGTCAGCCCCAGCATTTT.

The chain couples TRBV3-1 (or the pseudogene TRBV3-2) to TRBJ2-7, with TRBD2 identical over 14 bases. J gave up 4 bases and V 6 bases, and 5 bases lay outside the gene matches. The CDR3 loop spans 15 amino acids. Germline V gene data show CDR1 as LGHDT and CDR2 as YNNKEL (reference sequence). CDR3: CASSRLAGGPYEQYF. In DNA form, the CDR3 reads TGTGCCAGCAGTCGACTAGCGGGAGGGCCATACGAGCAGTACTTC.

The chain employs TRBV3-1 (or the pseudogene TRBV3-2) and TRBJ2-2, with 7 bases lining up with TRBD2. Germline V gene data show CDR1 as LGHDT and CDR2 as YNNKEL (reference sequence). V dropped 3 bases and J dropped 6; count of bases not matched to a gene: 13. The CDR3 is made up of 17 amino acids. CDR3 region: CASSHLSGPSGSGELFF. CDR3 coding DNA: TGTGCCAGCAGCCACCTTTCCGGTCCTAGCGGCTCCGGGGAGCTGTTTTTT.

The chain employs TRBV5-1 and TRBJ2-2; 9 bases are a match to TRBD1. The germline V gene encodes CDR1 SGHRS and CDR2 YFSETQ. The V gene end was trimmed by 4 bases and the J gene end by 2 bases; junction bases not matched to a gene: 3. The CDR3 consists of 15 residues. CDR3 in DNA: TGCGCCAGCAGCAGGACAGGGGATAACACCGGGGAGCTGTTTTTT. Protein product: CASSRTGDNTGELFF. The variable domain in full, completed from reference TRBV5-1 and TRBJ2-2, reads KAGVTQTPRYLIKTRGQQVTLSCSPISGHRSVSWYQQTPGQGLQFLFEYFSETQRNKGNFPGRFSGRQFSNSRSEMNVSTLELGDSALYLCASSRTGDNTGELFFGEGSRLTVL.

The chain links TRBV30 to TRBJ2-2; 9 bases fit TRBD2. Trimming at V came to 0 bases and at J to 7 bases, leaving 3 bases not matched to a gene. Germline CDR1 and CDR2: GTSNPN and SVGIG (reference sequence). CDR3 size: 14 residues. This CDR3 reads CAWSVSGSDGELFF. Written as DNA, the CDR3 is TGTGCCTGGAGTGTTAGCGGGAGCGACGGGGAGCTGTTTTTT.

This clone was detected a few times. The chain couples TRBV6-2 or TRBV6-3 to TRBJ2-2; TRBD2 aligns across 13 bases. This CDR3 contains 16 residues. The germline CDR1 and CDR2 sequences are MNHEY and SVGEGT. J gave up 3 bases and V 2 bases, and 0 bases lay outside the gene matches. In DNA, the CDR3 is TGTGCCAGCAGTTACGGGACTAGCGGGGACACCGGGGAGCTGTTTTTT. Amino acids: CASSYGTSGDTGELFF.

This chain connects TRBV3-1 (or the pseudogene TRBV3-2) to TRBJ2-6, with TRBD1 identical over 7 bases. Germline V gene sequence: CDR1 LGHDT, CDR2 YNNKEL (reference sequence). The CDR3 runs 17 residues. The V gene end was trimmed by 4 bases and the J gene end by 4 bases; junction bases not matched to a gene: 10. This CDR3 reads CASSRPGTARGANVLTF. The DNA of the CDR3 is TGTGCCAGCAGCCGCCCAGGGACAGCGAGGGGGGCCAACGTCCTGACTTTC.

This sequence joins TRBV6-6 and TRBJ2-7, with 9 bases matching TRBD2. The CDR3 is 13 residues long. V lost 8 bases to trimming and J lost 0 bases; unmatched junction nucleotides: 2. Germline V gene sequence: CDR1 MNHNY, CDR2 SVGAGI (reference sequence). The CDR3 DNA sequence: TGTGCCAGCCCACTAGCGGGCTCCTACGAGCAGTACTTC. It specifies CASPLAGSYEQYF.

The V gene is TRBV5-4, the J gene TRBJ2-2, with a weak D call TRBD2 (6 bases). Per the germline V gene, CDR1 is SGHNT and CDR2 is YYREEE (reference sequence). V lost 4 bases, J lost 3 bases, and 13 bases lay in between. The CDR3 sequence is 15 residues long. In nucleotides, the CDR3 is TGTGCCAGCAGCGGGTCCGGGACTTACACCGGGGAGCTGTTTTTT. Translating gives CASSGSGTYTGELFF.

The chain is built from TRBV5-1 and TRBJ2-3, with TRBD2 identical over 7 bases. There are 17 residues in the CDR3. Germline trimming cut 1 base from V and 3 bases from J; bases unmatched to any gene: 11. Germline CDR1 and CDR2: SGHRS and YFSETQ. The CDR3 region has the DNA TGCGCCAGCAGCTTGTTCGTGGGAGGGGAGATAACAGATACGCAGTATTTT. This encodes CASSLFVGGEITDTQYF.

The chain couples TRBV5-1 to TRBJ2-1, with 9 nucleotides matching TRBD2. V was clipped by 4 bases and J by 7 bases; unmatched bases: 9. This CDR3 comprises 15 residues. Per the germline V gene, CDR1 is SGHRS and CDR2 is YFSETQ. The CDR3 nucleotides are TGCGCCAGCAGCATGACTAGCGGAACTCTAAATGAGCAGTTCTTC. As protein: CASSMTSGTLNEQFF.

V and J are TRBV3-1 (or the pseudogene TRBV3-2) and TRBJ2-2, with TRBD1 matching over 8 bases. Trimming took 2 bases from V and 0 from J; bases not matched to a gene: 2. The germline V gene has CDR1 LGHDT and CDR2 YNNKEL (reference sequence). This CDR3 is built from 16 residues. CDR3 DNA sequence: TGTGCCAGCAGCCAACGGACAGGGCCGAACACCGGGGAGCTGTTTTTT. Translated, it gives CASSQRTGPNTGELFF.

The gene calls are TRBV28 and TRBJ2-3; D gene unclear. Trimming cost V 5 bases and J 3 bases, with 12 bases left between them. The CDR3 sequence is 14 residues long. CDR1 is MDHEN, CDR2 SYDVKM, per germline. The CDR3 spells CASSLPGGTDTQYF. The CDR3 DNA is TGTGCCAGCAGTCTACCCGGTGGTACAGATACGCAGTATTTT.

The rearrangement uses TRBV5-1 and TRBJ1-2, with TRBD1 matching 11 bases. The CDR3 has 13 residues. The V gene's germline CDR1 is SGHRS and CDR2 YFSETQ. The V gene end was trimmed by 3 bases and the J gene end by 8 bases; junction bases not matched to a gene: 3. The CDR3 protein is CASSWGQGGGYTF. Written as DNA, the CDR3 is TGCGCCAGCAGCTGGGGACAGGGGGGAGGCTACACCTTC.

This chain uses TRBV15 with TRBJ1-1; D is ambiguous. V was shortened by 4 bases and J by 1 base, with 13 bases between the two germline ends. In germline, CDR1 is LNHNV, CDR2 YYDKDF (reference sequence). The CDR3 is 15 residues long. The CDR3 is CATSIPRGSNTEAFF. In DNA form, the CDR3 reads TGTGCCACCAGCATCCCGAGAGGGTCGAACACTGAAGCTTTCTTT.

DNA for the CDR3: TGTGCCAGCAGCTTAGGCAAGGGGGCTATTGGAAACACCATATATTTT. Protein sequence: CASSLGKGAIGNTIYF. The V gene is TRBV13, the J gene TRBJ1-3; 7 bases fit TRBD1. With 0 bases clipped from V and 3 bases from J, the junction kept 5 bases outside the gene matches. The germline gives CDR1 PRHDT, CDR2 FYEKMQ (reference sequence). This CDR3 has 16 residues.

V is TRBV28 and J is TRBJ1-1; 8 bases fit TRBD1. Losses at the gene ends were 2 bases for V and 6 bases for J; bases not matched to a gene: 5. In germline, CDR1 is MDHEN, CDR2 SYDVKM. This CDR3 is built from 14 residues. The CDR3 spells CASSLGQGSAEAFF. The CDR3 bases are TGTGCCAGCAGTTTAGGACAGGGCTCCGCTGAAGCTTTCTTT.

The genes are TRBV11-2 and TRBJ2-7; 9 bases line up with TRBD1. The trim removed 5 bases at V and 4 bases at J, leaving 6 bases unmatched. The CDR3 totals 14 residues. Germline lookup yields CDR1 SGHAT and CDR2 FQNNGV. The CDR3 nucleotides are TGTGCCAGCAGCCCGACAGGGGGGGTATACGAGCAGTACTTC. Its protein is CASSPTGGVYEQYF.

The rearrangement links TRBV28 to TRBJ1-1; D perhaps matches TRBD1 (6 bases). Per germline, CDR1 MDHEN and CDR2 SYDVKM. The CDR3 covers 13 residues. V lost 6 bases and J lost 4, with 12 bases in between. As DNA, the CDR3 is TGTGCCAGCAGCAACAGGGCGAGCACTGAAGCTTTCTTT. Encoded protein: CASSNRASTEAFF. The variable domain in full, with the rest retrieved from reference TRBV28 and TRBJ1-1, is DVKVTQSSRYLVKRTGEKVFLECVQDMDHENMFWYRQDPGLGLRLIYFSYDVKMKEKGDIPEGYSVSREKKERFSLILESASTNQTSMYLCASSNRASTEAFFGQGTRLTVV.

The chain employs TRBV10-3 and TRBJ2-7; 8 bases line up with TRBD2. Germline values: CDR1 ENHRY, CDR2 SYGVKD. V trimming: 10 bases; J trimming: 1 base; junction bases outside the gene matches: 6. This CDR3 comprises 13 residues. The CDR3 here is CATSLAGSYEQYF. For the CDR3, the DNA is TGTGCCACTTCTTTAGCGGGGTCCTACGAGCAGTACTTC.

This chain links TRBV25-1 with TRBJ1-2; TRBD1 might be the D (5 bases). Trimming removed 3 bases at V and 8 bases at J, with 13 bases between. This CDR3 comprises 13 residues. CDR1 is MGHDK, CDR2 SYGVNS, per germline. The DNA for the CDR3 is TGTGCCAGCAGTGAGAAGGGGAAGCAGGGCTACACCTTC. Its protein product is CASSEKGKQGYTF.

This chain connects TRBV19 to TRBJ2-2; the match to TRBD2 covers 11 bases. Germline V CDR1 and CDR2: LNHDA, SQIVND (reference sequence). This CDR3 is 15 amino acids long. The junction had 7 bases not matched to a gene; V was cut back by 9 bases and J by 4 bases. The CDR3 loop is CASVAGGPGTGELFF. DNA for the CDR3: TGTGCCAGCGTAGCGGGAGGGCCGGGCACCGGGGAGCTGTTTTTT.

This clone is deemed medium-sized. The chain is built from TRBV25-1 and TRBJ2-3; 10 bases line up with TRBD2. The V and J ends lost 6 bases and 0 bases, in that order; junction bases with no gene match: 9. The CDR3 has 17 amino acids. In germline, CDR1 is MGHDK, CDR2 SYGVNS. CDR3 DNA sequence: TGTGCCAGCAGAGGGGGAGCGGGAGGGCCCAGCACAGATACGCAGTATTTT. Its translation: CASRGGAGGPSTDTQYF.